This T cell receptor (beta chain) is drawn from a study of shared clonotypes between healthy human individuals. Broader study findings: Generally, naive subsets came out with larger estimated richness than memory subsets. Generation probability values for non-shared clonotypes were lower than those for clonotypes shared by all four donors.

Method: immunoSEQ multiplex PCR; TCRdb's copy keeps in-frame clones and lacks some. The sample carries over a million clones, roughly 98% recorded once. Splitting of CD4+ cells produced CD45RA+ naive and CD45RA-negative memory subsets. Germline-derived CDR1 and CDR2 are ENHRY and SYGVKD. The CDR3 is made up of 14 amino acids. The V gene end was trimmed by 10 bases and the J gene end by 5 bases; junction bases not matched to a gene: 8. About this clone itself: The antigen remains unidentified.

Sequenced input: naive CD4+ T cells sorted from blood. The subset: CD45RA+ positively selected. This clonotype originated in a man aged 25 to 40 in good health. The V call is TRBV10-3, the J call TRBJ2-7; TRBD2 agrees at 13 bases. CDR3 sequence (DNA): TGTGCCACCGGGAAGGGGACTAGCGGGAACGAGCAGTACTTC. Translation gives CATGKGTSGNEQYF.